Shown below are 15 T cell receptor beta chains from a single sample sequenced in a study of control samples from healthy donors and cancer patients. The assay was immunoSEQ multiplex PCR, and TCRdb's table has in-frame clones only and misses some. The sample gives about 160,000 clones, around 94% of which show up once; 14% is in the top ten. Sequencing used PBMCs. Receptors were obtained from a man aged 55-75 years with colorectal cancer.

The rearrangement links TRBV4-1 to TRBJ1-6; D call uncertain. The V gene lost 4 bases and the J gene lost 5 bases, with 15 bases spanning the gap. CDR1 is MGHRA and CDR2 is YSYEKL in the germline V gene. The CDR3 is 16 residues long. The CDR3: CASSPLGVMDNSPLHF. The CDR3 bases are TGCGCCAGCAGCCCCCTCGGGGTAATGGATAATTCACCCCTCCACTTT.

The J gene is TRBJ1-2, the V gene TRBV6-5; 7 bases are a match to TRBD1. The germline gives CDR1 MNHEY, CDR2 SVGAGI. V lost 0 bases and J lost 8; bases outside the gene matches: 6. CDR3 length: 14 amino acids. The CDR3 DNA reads TGTGCCAGCAGTTACTCGACAGGGAATGGAGGCTACACCTTC. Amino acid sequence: CASSYSTGNGGYTF.

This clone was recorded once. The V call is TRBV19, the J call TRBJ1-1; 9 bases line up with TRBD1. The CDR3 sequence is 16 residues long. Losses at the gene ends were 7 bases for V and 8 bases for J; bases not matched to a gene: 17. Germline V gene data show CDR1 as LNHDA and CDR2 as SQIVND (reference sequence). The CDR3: CASMSSTGQGFSEAFF. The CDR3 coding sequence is TGTGCCAGTATGAGCTCTACGGGACAGGGTTTCTCCGAAGCTTTCTTT.

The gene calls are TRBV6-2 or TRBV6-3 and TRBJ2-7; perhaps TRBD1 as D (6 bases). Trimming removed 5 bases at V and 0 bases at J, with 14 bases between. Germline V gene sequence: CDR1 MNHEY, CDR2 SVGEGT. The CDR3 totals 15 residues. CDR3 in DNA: TGTGCCAGCAGTCCAAGAGGACAGCCCTCCTACGAGCAGTACTTC. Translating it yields CASSPRGQPSYEQYF.

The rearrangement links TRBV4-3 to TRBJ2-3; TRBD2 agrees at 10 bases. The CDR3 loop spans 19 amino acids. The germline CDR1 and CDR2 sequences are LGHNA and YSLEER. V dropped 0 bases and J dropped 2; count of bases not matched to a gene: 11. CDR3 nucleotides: TGCGCCAGCAGCCAAGACATACCCCAGCGGGGGGGATCCACAGATACGCAGTATTTT. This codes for CASSQDIPQRGGSTDTQYF.

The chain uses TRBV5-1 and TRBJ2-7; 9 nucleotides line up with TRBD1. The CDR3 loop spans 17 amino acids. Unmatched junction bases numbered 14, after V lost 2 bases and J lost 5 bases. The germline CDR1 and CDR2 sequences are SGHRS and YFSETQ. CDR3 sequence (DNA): TGCGCCAGCAGCTTTCTACCGGGACAGGGTACTGCTAACGAGCAGTACTTC. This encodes CASSFLPGQGTANEQYF.

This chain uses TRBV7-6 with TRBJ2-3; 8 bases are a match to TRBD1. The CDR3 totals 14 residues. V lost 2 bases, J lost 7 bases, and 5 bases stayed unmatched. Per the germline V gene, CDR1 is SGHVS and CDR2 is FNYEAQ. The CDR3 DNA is TGTGCCAGCAGCTTAACACAGGGGGGTAATACGCAGTATTTT. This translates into CASSLTQGGNTQYF.

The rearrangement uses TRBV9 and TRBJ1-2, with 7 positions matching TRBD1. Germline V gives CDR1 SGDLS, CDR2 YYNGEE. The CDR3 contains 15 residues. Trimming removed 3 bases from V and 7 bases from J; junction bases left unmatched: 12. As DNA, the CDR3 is TGTGCCAGCAGCGCGATGACAGGGCCTCAGAGTGGCTACACCTTC. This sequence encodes CASSAMTGPQSGYTF.

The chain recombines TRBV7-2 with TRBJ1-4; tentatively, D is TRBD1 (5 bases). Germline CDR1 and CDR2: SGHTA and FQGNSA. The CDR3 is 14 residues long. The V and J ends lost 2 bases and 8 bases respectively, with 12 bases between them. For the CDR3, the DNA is TGTGCCAGCAGCTTAAGGTCAGGGCGCGAAAAACTGTTTTTT. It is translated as CASSLRSGREKLFF. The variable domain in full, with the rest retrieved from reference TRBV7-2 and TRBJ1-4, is GAGVSQSPSNKVTEKGKDVELRCDPISGHTALYWYRQSLGQGLEFLIYFQGNSAPDKSGLPSDRFSAERTGGSVSTLTIQRTQQEDSAVYLCASSLRSGREKLFFGSGTQLSVL.

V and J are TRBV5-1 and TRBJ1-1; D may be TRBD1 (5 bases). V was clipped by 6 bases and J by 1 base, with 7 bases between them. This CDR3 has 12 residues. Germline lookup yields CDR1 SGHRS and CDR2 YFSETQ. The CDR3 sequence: CASTQGNTEAFF. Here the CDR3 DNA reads TGCGCCAGCACCCAGGGGAACACTGAAGCTTTCTTT.

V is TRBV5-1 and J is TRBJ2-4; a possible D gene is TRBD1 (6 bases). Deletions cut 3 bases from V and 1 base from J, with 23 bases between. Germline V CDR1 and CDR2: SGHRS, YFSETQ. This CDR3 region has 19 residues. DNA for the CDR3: TGCGCCAGCAGCTCCCTACCAACAGGGCTGGGAAGTGCCAAAAACATTCAGTACTTC. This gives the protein CASSSLPTGLGSAKNIQYF.

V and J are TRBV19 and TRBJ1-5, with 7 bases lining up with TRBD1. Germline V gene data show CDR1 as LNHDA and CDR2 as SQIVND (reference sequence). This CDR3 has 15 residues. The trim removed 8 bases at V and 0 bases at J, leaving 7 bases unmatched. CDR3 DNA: TGTGCCAGTCAGACGGACAGGCTTAGCAATCAGCCCCAGCATTTT. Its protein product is CASQTDRLSNQPQHF.

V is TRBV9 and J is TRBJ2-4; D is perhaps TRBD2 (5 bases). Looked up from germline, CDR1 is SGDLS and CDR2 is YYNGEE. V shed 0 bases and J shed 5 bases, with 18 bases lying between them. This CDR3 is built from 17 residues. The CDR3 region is CASSVDDPRGGQNIQYF. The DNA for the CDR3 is TGTGCCAGCAGCGTAGACGACCCTCGGGGTGGGCAAAACATTCAGTACTTC. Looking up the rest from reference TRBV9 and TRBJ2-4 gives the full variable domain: DSGVTQTPKHLITATGQRVTLRCSPRSGDLSVYWYQQSLDQGLQFLIQYYNGEERAKGNILERFSAQQFPDLHSELNLSSLELGDSALYFCASSVDDPRGGQNIQYFGAGTRLSVL.

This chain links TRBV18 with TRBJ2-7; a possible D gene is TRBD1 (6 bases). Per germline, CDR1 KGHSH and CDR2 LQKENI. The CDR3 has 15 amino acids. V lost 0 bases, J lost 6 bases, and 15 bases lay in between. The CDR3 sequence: CASSPPAAARGEQYF. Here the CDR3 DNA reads TGTGCCAGCTCACCACCGGCGGCGGCCAGGGGCGAGCAGTACTTC.

The CDR3 protein is CASSLEGISGANVLTF. CDR3 coding DNA: TGTGCCAGCAGCTTGGAAGGGATTTCTGGGGCCAACGTCCTGACTTTC. The chain recombines TRBV5-4 with TRBJ2-6, with D unresolved. CDR3 length equals 16 residues. Germline lookup yields CDR1 SGHNT and CDR2 YYREEE (reference sequence). The germline V and J ends were trimmed by 0 bases and 1 base, with 8 bases remaining between them.